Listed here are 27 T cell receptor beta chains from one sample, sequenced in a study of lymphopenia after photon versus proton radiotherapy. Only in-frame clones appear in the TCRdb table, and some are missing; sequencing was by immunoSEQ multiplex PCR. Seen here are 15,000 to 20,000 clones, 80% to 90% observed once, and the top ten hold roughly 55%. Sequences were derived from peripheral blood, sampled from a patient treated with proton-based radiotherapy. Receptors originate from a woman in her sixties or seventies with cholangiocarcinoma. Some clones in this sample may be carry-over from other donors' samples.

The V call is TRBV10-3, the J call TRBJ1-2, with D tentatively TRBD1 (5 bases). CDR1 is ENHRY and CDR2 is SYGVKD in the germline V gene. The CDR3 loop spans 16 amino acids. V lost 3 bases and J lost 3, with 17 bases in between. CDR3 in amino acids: CAISDMGVRLDYGYTF. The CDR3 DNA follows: TGTGCCATCAGTGATATGGGGGTGCGGCTCGACTATGGCTACACCTTC.

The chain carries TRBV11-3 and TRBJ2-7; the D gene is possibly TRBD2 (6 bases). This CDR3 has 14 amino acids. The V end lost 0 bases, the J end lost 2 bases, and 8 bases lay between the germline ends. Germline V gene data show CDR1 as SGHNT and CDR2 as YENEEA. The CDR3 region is CASSLDGGTYEQYF. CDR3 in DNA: TGTGCCAGCAGCTTAGATGGGGGGACCTACGAGCAGTACTTC.

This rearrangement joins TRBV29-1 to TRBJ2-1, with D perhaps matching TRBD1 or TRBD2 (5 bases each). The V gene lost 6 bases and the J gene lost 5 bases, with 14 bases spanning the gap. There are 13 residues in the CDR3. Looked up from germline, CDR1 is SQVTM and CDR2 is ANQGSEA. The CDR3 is CSVLPGPNNEQFF. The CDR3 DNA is TGCAGCGTCCTTCCGGGGCCTAACAATGAGCAGTTCTTC.

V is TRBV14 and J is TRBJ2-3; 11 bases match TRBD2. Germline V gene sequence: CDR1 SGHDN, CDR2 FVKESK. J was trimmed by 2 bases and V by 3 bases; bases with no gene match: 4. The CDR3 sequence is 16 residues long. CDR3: CASSQLAGGNTDTQYF. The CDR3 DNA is TGTGCCAGCAGCCAGTTAGCGGGAGGGAACACAGATACGCAGTATTTT.

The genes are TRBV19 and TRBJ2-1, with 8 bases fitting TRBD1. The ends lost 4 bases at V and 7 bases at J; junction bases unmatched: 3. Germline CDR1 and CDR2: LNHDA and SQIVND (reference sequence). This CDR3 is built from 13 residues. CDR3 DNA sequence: TGTGCCAGTAGTAGGACAGGGCTGAATGAGCAGTTCTTC. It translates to CASSRTGLNEQFF.

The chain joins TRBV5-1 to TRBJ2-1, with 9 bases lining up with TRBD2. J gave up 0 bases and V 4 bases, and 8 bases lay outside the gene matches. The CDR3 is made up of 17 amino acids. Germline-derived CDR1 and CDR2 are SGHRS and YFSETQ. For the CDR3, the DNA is TGCGCCAGCAGCCTCCCCTATAGCGGGAGCTCCTACAATGAGCAGTTCTTC. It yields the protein CASSLPYSGSSYNEQFF.

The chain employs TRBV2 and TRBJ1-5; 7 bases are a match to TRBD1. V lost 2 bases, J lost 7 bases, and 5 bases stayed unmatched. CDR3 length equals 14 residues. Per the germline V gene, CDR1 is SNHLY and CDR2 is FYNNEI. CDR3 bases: TGTGCCAGCAGTGAAACGGACAGGAGGCAGCCCCAGCATTTT. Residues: CASSETDRRQPQHF.

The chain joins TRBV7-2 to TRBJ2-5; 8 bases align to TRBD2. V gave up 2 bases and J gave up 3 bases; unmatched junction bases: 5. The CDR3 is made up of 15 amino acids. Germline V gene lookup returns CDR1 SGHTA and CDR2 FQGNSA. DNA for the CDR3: TGTGCCAGCAGCTTATTCTCACTAGCGGAAGAGACCCAGTACTTC. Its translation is CASSLFSLAEETQYF.

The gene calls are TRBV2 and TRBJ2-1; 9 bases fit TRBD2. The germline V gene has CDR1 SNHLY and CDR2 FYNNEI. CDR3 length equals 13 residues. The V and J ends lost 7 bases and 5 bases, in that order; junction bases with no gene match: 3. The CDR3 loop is CASTRGGNNEQFF. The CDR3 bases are TGTGCCAGCACGCGGGGGGGCAACAATGAGCAGTTCTTC. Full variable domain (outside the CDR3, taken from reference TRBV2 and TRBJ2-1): EPEVTQTPSHQVTQMGQEVILRCVPISNHLYFYWYRQILGQKVEFLVSFYNNEISEKSEIFDDQFSVERPDGSNFTLKIRSTKLEDSAMYFCASTRGGNNEQFFGPGTRLTVL.

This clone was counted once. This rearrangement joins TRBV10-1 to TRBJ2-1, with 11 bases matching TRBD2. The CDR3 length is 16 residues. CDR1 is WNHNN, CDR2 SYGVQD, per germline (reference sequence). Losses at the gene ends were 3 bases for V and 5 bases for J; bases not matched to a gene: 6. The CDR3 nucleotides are TGCGCCAGCAGTGATTCCCTAGCGGGAGGAAACAATGAGCAGTTCTTC. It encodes CASSDSLAGGNNEQFF.

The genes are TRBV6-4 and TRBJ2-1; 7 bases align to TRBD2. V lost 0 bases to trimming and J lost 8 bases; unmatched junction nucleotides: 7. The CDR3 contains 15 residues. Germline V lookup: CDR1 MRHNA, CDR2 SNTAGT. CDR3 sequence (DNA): TGTGCCAGCAGTGACTCGGCGGGAGTAACCGATGAGCAGTTCTTC. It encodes CASSDSAGVTDEQFF.

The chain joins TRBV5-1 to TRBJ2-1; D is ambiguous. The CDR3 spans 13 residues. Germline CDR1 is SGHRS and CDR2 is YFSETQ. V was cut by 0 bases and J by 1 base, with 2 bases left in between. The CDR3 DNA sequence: TGCGCCAGCAGCTTGGCGTCCTACAATGAGCAGTTCTTC. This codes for CASSLASYNEQFF.

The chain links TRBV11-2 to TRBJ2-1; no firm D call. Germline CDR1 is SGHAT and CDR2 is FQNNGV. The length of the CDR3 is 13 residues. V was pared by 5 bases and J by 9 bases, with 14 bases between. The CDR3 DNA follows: TGTGCCAGCAGCCAGGACGGCTGGTCTGAGCAGTTCTTC. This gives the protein CASSQDGWSEQFF.

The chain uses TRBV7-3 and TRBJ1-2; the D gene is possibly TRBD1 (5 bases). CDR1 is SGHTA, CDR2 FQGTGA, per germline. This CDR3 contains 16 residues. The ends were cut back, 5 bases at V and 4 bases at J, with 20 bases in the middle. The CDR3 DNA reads TGTGCCAGCAGCCTCCGGGGCGCGGGGGGATCCTATGGCTACACCTTC. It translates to CASSLRGAGGSYGYTF. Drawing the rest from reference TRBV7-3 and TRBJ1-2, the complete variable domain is GAGVSQTPSNKVTEKGKYVELRCDPISGHTALYWYRQSLGQGPEFLIYFQGTGAADDSGLPNDRFFAVRPEGSVSTLKIQRTERGDSAVYLCASSLRGAGGSYGYTFGSGTRLTVV.

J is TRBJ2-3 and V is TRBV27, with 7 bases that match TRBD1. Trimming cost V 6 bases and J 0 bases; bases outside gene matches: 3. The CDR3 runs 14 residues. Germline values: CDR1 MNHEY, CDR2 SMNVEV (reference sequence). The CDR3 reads CASSSQGSTDTQYF. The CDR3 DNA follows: TGTGCCAGCAGCTCACAGGGGAGCACAGATACGCAGTATTTT.

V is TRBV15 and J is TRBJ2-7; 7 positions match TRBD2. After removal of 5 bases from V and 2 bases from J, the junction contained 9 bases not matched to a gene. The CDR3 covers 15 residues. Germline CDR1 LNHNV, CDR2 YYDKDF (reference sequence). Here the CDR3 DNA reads TGTGCCACCAGCCCTTTGAGGGAGGGGCCCTACGAGCAGTACTTC. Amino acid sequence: CATSPLREGPYEQYF.

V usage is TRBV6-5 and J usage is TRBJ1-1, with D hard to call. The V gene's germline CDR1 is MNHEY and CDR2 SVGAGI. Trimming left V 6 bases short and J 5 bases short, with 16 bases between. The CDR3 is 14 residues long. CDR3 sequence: CASSPISRWTEAFF. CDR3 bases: TGTGCCAGCAGCCCCATAAGCCGATGGACTGAAGCTTTCTTT.

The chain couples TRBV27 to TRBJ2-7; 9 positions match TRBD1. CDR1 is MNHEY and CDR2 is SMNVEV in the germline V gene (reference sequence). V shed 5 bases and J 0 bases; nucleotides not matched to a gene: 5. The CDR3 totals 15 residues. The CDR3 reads CASSDRDRVSYEQYF. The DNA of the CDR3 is TGTGCCAGCAGTGACCGGGACAGGGTCTCCTACGAGCAGTACTTC.

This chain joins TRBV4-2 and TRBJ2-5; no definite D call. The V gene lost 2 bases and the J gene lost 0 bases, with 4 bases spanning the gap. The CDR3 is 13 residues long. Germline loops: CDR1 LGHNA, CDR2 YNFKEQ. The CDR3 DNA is TGTGCCAGCAGCCAACAGTACCAAGAGACCCAGTACTTC. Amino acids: CASSQQYQETQYF.

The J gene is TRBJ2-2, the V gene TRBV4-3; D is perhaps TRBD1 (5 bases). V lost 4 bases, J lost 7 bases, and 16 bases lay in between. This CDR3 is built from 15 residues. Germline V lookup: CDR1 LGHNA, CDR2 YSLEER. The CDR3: CASSRQGLVDGELFF. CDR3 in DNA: TGCGCCAGCAGCCGGCAGGGTCTAGTTGACGGGGAGCTGTTTTTT.

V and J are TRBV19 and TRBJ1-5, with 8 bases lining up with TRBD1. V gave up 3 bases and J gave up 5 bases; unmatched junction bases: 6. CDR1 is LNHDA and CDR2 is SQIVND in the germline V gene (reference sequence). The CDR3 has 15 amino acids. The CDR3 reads CASSMDRAAHQPQHF. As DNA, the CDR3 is TGTGCCAGTAGTATGGACAGGGCTGCACATCAGCCCCAGCATTTT.

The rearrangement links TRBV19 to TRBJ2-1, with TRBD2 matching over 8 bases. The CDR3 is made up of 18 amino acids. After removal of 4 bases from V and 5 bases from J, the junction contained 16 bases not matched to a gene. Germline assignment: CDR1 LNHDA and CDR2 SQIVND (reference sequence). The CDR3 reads CASSNPPAGVSLDNEQFF. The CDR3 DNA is TGTGCCAGTAGTAACCCCCCAGCGGGAGTATCTCTGGACAATGAGCAGTTCTTC.

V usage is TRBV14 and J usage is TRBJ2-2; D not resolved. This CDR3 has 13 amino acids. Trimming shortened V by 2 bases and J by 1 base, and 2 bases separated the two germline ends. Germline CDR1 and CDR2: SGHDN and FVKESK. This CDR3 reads CASSQQNTGELFF. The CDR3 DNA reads TGTGCCAGCAGCCAACAGAACACCGGGGAGCTGTTTTTT. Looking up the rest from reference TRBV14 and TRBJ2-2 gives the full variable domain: EAGVTQFPSHSVIEKGQTVTLRCDPISGHDNLYWYRRVMGKEIKFLLHFVKESKQDESGMPNNRFLAERTGGTYSTLKVQPAELEDSGVYFCASSQQNTGELFFGEGSRLTVL.

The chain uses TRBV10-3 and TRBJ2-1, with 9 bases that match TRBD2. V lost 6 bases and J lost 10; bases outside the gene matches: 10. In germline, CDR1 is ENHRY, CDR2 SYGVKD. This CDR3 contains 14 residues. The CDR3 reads CAIRHSSGTLEQFF. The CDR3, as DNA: TGTGCCATCAGACACTCTAGCGGGACGCTCGAGCAGTTCTTC.

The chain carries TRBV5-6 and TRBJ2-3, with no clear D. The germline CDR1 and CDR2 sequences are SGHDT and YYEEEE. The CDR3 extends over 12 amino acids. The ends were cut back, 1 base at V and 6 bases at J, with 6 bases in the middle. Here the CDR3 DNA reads TGTGCCAGCAGCTTGTTAGGGGATACGCAGTATTTT. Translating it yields CASSLLGDTQYF.

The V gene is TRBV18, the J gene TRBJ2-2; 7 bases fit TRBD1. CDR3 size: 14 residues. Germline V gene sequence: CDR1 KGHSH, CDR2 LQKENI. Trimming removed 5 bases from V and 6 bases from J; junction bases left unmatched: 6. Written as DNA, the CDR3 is TGTGCCAGCTCATCGAATACAGGGGCCGGGGAGCTGTTTTTT. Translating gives CASSSNTGAGELFF.

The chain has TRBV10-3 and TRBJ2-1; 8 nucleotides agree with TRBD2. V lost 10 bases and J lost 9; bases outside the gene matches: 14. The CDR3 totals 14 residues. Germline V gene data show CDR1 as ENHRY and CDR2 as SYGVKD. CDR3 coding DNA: TGTGCCACCGGACGAGCGGGAGAATCTGGTGAGCAGTTCTTC. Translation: CATGRAGESGEQFF.